This is a list of T cell receptor beta chains from one sample in a study of early T cells in non-severe SARS-CoV-2 infection. TCRdb redid the calling of the 5' RACE reads with MiXCR, one entry per CDR3 protein. This table holds roughly 100,000 distinct CDR3 sequences, roughly 15% found once. Sequenced sample: whole blood. The receptors shown here come from an adult who was a healthcare worker with PCR-confirmed SARS-CoV-2 infection or an uninfected control (not recorded which). Both conserved end residues are part of each CDR3. D genes are given only for firm matches. Expanded clones are given a class, and other clones once, few, many or no size at all.

d_gene: TRBD2
j_gene: TRBJ2-1
v_gene: TRBV7-7
abundance: few
CDR3nt: TGTGCTAGCAGCTTATCGGTCGGGGGGGACAATGAGCAGTTCTTC
CDR3aa: CASSLSVGGDNEQFF

d_gene: TRBD1
j_gene: TRBJ1-3
v_gene: TRBV20-1
abundance: few
CDR3nt: TGCAGTGCTAGAGATTGGGGACAGGGTAGTTTTGCGGGAAACACCATATATTTT
CDR3aa: CSARDWGQGSFAGNTIYF

d_gene: TRBD1
j_gene: TRBJ2-7
v_gene: TRBV27
abundance: few
CDR3nt: TGTGCCAGCAGTTCCCTTGAGTACCGGGACAGGGGGTCAGGCGAGCAGTACTTC
CDR3aa: CASSSLEYRDRGSGEQYF

d_gene: TRBD1
j_gene: TRBJ1-1
v_gene: TRBV5-6
abundance: few
CDR3nt: TGTGCCAGCAGCTTTGGACAGGGCCCGGGCACTGAAGCTTTCTTT
CDR3aa: CASSFGQGPGTEAFF

d_gene: TRBD1
j_gene: TRBJ2-7
v_gene: TRBV29-1
abundance: .
CDR3nt: TGCAGCGTGGGGGGACAGGCCCACTACGAGCAGTACTTC
CDR3aa: CSVGGQAHYEQYF

d_gene: .
j_gene: TRBJ1-2
v_gene: TRBV28
abundance: .
CDR3nt: TGTGCCAGCAGTTTTGTGAGCAGGGACTATGGCTACACCTTC
CDR3aa: CASSFVSRDYGYTF

d_gene: .
j_gene: TRBJ1-1
v_gene: TRBV7-2
abundance: .
CDR3nt: TGTGCCAGCAGTCAAGGGGCGGTTGATACTGAAGCTTTCTTT
CDR3aa: CASSQGAVDTEAFF

d_gene: .
j_gene: TRBJ1-1
v_gene: TRBV5-6
abundance: few
CDR3nt: TGTGCCAGCAGCTTCCGGGGAGGTAGGACTGAAGCTTTCTTT
CDR3aa: CASSFRGGRTEAFF

d_gene: TRBD2
j_gene: TRBJ2-7
v_gene: TRBV2
abundance: few
CDR3nt: TGTGCCAGCAGTATCCCCGGGACTAGCGGTACCGAGCAGTACTTC
CDR3aa: CASSIPGTSGTEQYF

d_gene: TRBD1
j_gene: TRBJ2-7
v_gene: TRBV5-1
abundance: .
CDR3nt: TGCGCCAGCAGCTTGGTAATAACAGGGGGGCCCTACGAGCAGTACTTC
CDR3aa: CASSLVITGGPYEQYF